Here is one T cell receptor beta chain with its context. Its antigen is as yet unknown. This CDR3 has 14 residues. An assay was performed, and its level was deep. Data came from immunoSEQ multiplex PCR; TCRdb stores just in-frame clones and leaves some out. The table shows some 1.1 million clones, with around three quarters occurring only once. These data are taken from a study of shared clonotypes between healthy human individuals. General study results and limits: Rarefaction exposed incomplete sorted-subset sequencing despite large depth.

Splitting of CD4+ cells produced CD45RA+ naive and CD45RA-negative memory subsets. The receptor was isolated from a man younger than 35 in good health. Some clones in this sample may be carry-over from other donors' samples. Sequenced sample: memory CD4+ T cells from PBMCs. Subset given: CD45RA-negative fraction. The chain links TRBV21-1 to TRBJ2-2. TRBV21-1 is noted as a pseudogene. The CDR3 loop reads CASSKVKGTGELFF. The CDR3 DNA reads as TGTGCCAGCAGCAAAGTGAAGGGTACCGGGGAGCTGTTTTTT.